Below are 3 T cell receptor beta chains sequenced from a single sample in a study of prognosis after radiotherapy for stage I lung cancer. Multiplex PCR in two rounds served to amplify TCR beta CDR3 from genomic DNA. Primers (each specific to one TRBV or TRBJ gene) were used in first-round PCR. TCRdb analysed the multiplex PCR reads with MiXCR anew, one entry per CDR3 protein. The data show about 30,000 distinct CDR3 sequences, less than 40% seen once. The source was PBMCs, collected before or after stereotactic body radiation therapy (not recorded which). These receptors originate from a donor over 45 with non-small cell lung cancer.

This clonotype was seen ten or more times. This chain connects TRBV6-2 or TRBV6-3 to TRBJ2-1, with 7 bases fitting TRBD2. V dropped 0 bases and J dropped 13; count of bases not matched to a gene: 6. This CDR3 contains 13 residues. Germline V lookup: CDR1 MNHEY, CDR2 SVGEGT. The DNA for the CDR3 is TGTGCCAGCAGTTACTCATTCAGGACTAGACAGTTCTTC. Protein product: CASSYSFRTRQFF.

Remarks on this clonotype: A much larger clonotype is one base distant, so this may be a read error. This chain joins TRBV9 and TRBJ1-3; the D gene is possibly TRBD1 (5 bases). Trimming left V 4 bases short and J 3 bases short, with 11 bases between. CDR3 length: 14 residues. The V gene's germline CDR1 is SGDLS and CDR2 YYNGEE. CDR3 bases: TGTGCCAGCAGCCCGATGGGGCTTGGAAACACCATATATTTT. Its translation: CASSPMGLGNTIYF.

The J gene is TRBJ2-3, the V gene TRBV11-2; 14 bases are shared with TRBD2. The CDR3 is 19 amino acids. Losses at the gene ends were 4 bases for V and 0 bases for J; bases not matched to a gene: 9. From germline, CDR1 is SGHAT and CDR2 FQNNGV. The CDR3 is CASSSLGTSGSLSTDTQYF. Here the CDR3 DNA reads TGTGCCAGCAGCTCGCTCGGGACTAGCGGGAGCCTAAGCACAGATACGCAGTATTTT.